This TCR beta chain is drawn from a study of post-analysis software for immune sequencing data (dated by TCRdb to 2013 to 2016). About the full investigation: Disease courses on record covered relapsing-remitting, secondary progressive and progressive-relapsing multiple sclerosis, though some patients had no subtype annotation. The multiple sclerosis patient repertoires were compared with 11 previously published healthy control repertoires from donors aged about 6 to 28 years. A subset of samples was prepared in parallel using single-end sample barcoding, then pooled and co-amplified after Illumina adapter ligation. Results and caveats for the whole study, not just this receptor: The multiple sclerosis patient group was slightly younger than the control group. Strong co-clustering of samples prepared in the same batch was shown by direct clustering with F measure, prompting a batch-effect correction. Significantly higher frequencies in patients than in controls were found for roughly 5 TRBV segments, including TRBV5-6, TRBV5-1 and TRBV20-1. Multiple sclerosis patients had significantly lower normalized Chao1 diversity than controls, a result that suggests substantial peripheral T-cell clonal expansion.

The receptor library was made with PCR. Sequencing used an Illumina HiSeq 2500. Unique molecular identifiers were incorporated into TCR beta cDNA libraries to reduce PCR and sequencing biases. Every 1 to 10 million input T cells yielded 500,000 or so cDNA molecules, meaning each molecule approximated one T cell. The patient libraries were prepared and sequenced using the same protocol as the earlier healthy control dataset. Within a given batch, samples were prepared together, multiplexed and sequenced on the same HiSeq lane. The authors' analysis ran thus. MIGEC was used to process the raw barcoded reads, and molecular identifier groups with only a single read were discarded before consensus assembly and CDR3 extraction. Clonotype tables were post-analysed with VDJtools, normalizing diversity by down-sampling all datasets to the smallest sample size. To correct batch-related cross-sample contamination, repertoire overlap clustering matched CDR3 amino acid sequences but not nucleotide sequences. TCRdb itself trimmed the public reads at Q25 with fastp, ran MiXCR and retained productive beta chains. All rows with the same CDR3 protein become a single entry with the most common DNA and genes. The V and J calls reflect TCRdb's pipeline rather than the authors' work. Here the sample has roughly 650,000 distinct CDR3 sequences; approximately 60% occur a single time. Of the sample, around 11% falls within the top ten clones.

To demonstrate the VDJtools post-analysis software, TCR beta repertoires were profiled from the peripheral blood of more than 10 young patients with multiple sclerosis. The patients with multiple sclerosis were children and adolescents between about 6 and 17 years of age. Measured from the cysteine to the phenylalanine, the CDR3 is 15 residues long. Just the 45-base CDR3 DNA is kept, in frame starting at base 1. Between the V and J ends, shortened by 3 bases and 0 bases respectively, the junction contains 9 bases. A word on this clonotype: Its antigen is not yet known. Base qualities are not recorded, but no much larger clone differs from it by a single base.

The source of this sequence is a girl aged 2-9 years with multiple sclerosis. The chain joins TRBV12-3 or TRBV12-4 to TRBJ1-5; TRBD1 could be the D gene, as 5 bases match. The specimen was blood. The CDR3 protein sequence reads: CASSFGALSNQPQHF. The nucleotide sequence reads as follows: TGTGCCAGCAGTTTTGGGGCCCTTAGCAATCAGCCCCAGCATTTT.